This T cell receptor beta chain came from a study of cytomegalovirus exposure and HLA in healthy donors. The V gene's germline CDR1 is SNHLY and CDR2 FYNNEI. The length of the CDR3 is 15 residues. Deletions cut 9 bases from V and 1 base from J, with 18 bases between. The PCR employed 60 Vbeta primers together with 13 Jbeta primers. Libraries were prepared by immunoSEQ multiplex PCR; TCRdb keeps only in-frame clonotypes and omits some of them. The table shows about 130,000 clones, with about two thirds occurring only once. This clone was detected once. The chain links TRBV2 to TRBJ1-1, with D perhaps TRBD1 (6 bases). The sequence was obtained from a woman aged 60 to 75 in good health and CMV-seropositive. Input material: PBMCs. This CDR3 is CARDWDTRGNTEAFF. The CDR3 bases are TGTGCCAGGGATTGGGACACCCGAGGGAACACTGAAGCTTTCTTT.